The entry below gives a single T cell receptor (beta chain) sequence along with its context. This clone turned up a few times. What antigen it recognizes has not been identified. There are no base qualities to consult, and no much larger clone falls within one base. These data belong to a study of OX40 agonist ivuxolimab in advanced cancers. For context, the study as a whole: Ivuxolimab was a fully human IgG2 agonistic monoclonal antibody targeting the costimulatory receptor OX40 (CD134). Intravenous ivuxolimab was administered to patients every 2 weeks at six dose levels: 0.01, 0.1, 0.3, 1.5, 3 and 10 mg/kg. Of the roughly 51 patients in dose escalation, 19 had hepatocellular carcinoma, about 15 had melanoma, 9 had renal cell carcinoma and 9 had head and neck cancer. A male proportion of almost 85% and a mean age of around 60 years, ranging from 23 to 79, were recorded for the dose-escalation cohort. Patients were allowed to have had prior anti-PD-1, anti-PD-L1 or anti-CTLA-4 therapy, and around 37% of the dose-escalation patients had previously received checkpoint inhibitors. Three dose-escalation patients achieved partial responses, one with hepatocellular carcinoma and two with cutaneous melanoma. Peripheral TCRbeta sequencing was intended to test whether TCR sequence diversity was altered and clonal T-cell expansion was caused by ivuxolimab. The paper reports the monotherapy dose-escalation portion (N of about 50 patients) of the phase I ivuxolimab trial. Results and caveats for the whole study, not just this receptor: At doses from 0.1 to 3.0 mg/kg, clonal expansion was seen in both CD4+ and CD8+ blood T cells between baseline and week 6. The antigen specificity of the peripheral T cells that underwent clonal expansion was not determined. Low levels of normalized T-cell clonal expansion were also seen in some nonresponding patients. Partial responders in the 0.1-3.0 mg/kg groups had among the lowest normalized peripheral clonal expansion, especially among CD8+ T cells. On average, CD8+ T cells showed more expanded clones than CD4+ T cells after ivuxolimab.

The trial excluded patients who had a history of autoimmune disease or who were on systemic immunosuppression. In every dose cohort, peripheral blood was drawn for TCR sequencing at baseline, cycle 4 day 1, and cycle 7 day 1. The samples were taken from a phase I, first-in-human, multicenter, open-label dose-escalation trial of ivuxolimab. Adults with locally advanced or metastatic head and neck squamous cell, hepatocellular, melanoma or renal cell carcinoma were enrolled in the trial. Before TCR sequencing, CD4+ and CD8+ T cells were separately sorted from peripheral blood. V was cut back by 1 base and J by 6 bases, leaving a gap of 16 bases between them. The germline V gene yields SGHTA for CDR1 and FQGNSA for CDR2. The CDR3 contains 17 residues, cysteine and phenylalanine counted. Only the CDR3 part of the read is kept: 51 bases, read in frame from the first base. Genomic DNA was isolated from the sorted cells so that the TCRbeta CDR3 region could be sequenced. TCRbeta CDR3 regions were sequenced using the immunoSEQ Assay. Sourced from immuneACCESS, this table was stored by TCRdb with only in-frame sequences that have V and J called. A share of the clones is absent; for the studies checked, an unresolved V gene accounts for under half, and the remainder has no known explanation. This sample gives 45,000 to 60,000 clones in total; 80% of them show up just once. Of the sample, 4% to 5% is held by the ten largest clones.

Recombination connected TRBV7-2 to TRBJ1-6; perhaps TRBD1 is the D gene, with 5 bases matching. The sequences come from CD4+ or CD8+ T cells sorted from blood, collected in a trial of the OX40 agonist ivuxolimab. This TCR was recovered from an adult with an advanced solid tumor such as melanoma, head and neck, liver or kidney cancer. CDR3 reads: CASSLDPAGGSNSPLHF. The DNA sequence reads TGTGCCAGCAGCTTAGATCCTGCGGGGGGAAGTAATTCACCCCTCCACTTT.